The 32 T cell receptor beta chains in this list originate from one sample, sequenced in a study of CD8 T cells in Susac syndrome. Reverse transcription of roughly 0.45 to 1 ug RNA used random hexamers. Using its own MiXCR run on the immunoSEQ multiplex PCR reads, TCRdb lists one record per CDR3 protein. The sample contains under 150,000 distinct CDR3 sequences, roughly 89% of which appear only once. The sequenced sample consisted of CD8+ T cells from PBMCs. These receptors all come from a human donor with multiple sclerosis.

The chain uses TRBV11-2 and TRBJ2-3, with 9 bases identical to TRBD2. There are 13 residues in the CDR3. CDR1 and CDR2 from the germline V gene are SGHAT and FQNNGV. Trimming removed 9 bases from V and 1 base from J; junction bases left unmatched: 2. The CDR3 DNA sequence: TGTGCCAGTTTAGCGGGAGGCACAGATACGCAGTATTTT. This codes for CASLAGGTDTQYF.

The CDR3 sequence: CASSLVWDREVEAFF. In nucleotides, the CDR3 is TGTGCCAGCAGCTTAGTGTGGGACAGGGAGGTTGAAGCTTTCTTT. V usage is TRBV7-9 and J usage is TRBJ1-1, with 9 positions matching TRBD1. Per the germline V gene, CDR1 is SEHNR and CDR2 is FQNEAQ (reference sequence). The trim removed 1 base at V and 7 bases at J, leaving 7 bases unmatched. The CDR3 has 15 residues.

This sequence joins TRBV19 and TRBJ2-2; the match to TRBD2 covers 9 bases. This CDR3 region has 14 residues. Unmatched junction bases numbered 5, after V lost 5 bases and J lost 7 bases. The germline CDR1 and CDR2 sequences are LNHDA and SQIVND (reference sequence). CDR3 in amino acids: CASSGLAGFGELFF. In DNA form, the CDR3 reads TGTGCCAGTAGTGGTCTAGCGGGATTCGGGGAGCTGTTTTTT.

The V call is TRBV9, the J call TRBJ2-6, with 7 bases matching TRBD2. The germline V gene has CDR1 SGDLS and CDR2 YYNGEE. The CDR3 is 18 residues long. The trim removed 0 bases at V and 2 bases at J, leaving 8 bases unmatched. DNA of the CDR3: TGTGCCAGCAGCGTAGAATCCCGGGGGGTCACTGGGGCCAACGTCCTGACTTTC. Translation: CASSVESRGVTGANVLTF.

The V and J genes are TRBV29-1 and TRBJ2-2, with D perhaps matching TRBD1 (8 bases). Germline-derived CDR1 and CDR2 are SQVTM and ANQGSEA. The CDR3 runs 16 residues. V lost 6 bases and J lost 6, with 23 bases in between. CDR3 DNA: TGCAGCGTCGGCGCCGGTGGACAGGGAGGGTCCGGGGAGCTGTTTTTT. Translating it yields CSVGAGGQGGSGELFF.

The chain joins TRBV19 to TRBJ1-2; D is uncertain. The germline V gene has CDR1 LNHDA and CDR2 SQIVND (reference sequence). This CDR3 spans 15 amino acids. Trimming removed 4 bases from V and 3 bases from J, with 15 bases in between. The CDR3 nucleotides are TGTGCCAGTAGTAGCCACCCCGGGGTCGACTATGGCTACACCTTC. Translation gives CASSSHPGVDYGYTF.

This rearrangement joins TRBV20-1 to TRBJ2-5; 7 bases agree with TRBD1. Germline trimming cut 6 bases from V and 2 bases from J; bases unmatched to any gene: 12. The germline gives CDR1 DFQATT, CDR2 SNEGSKA (reference sequence). The CDR3 has 15 residues. The CDR3 DNA follows: TGCAGTGCCTCCCAACAGGGGTATCGGCAAGAGACCCAGTACTTC. Translated, it gives CSASQQGYRQETQYF.

The chain links TRBV27 to TRBJ2-1; no clear D gene. The CDR3 totals 14 residues. V was cut by 0 bases and J by 11 bases, with 14 bases left in between. Germline CDR1 and CDR2: MNHEY and SMNVEV (reference sequence). The DNA of the CDR3 is TGTGCCAGCAGTTTATCGACGACCGTAGGTCAGCAGTTCTTC. Protein product: CASSLSTTVGQQFF.

The chain links TRBV25-1 to TRBJ2-1; 8 bases are a match to TRBD1. V trimming: 8 bases; J trimming: 3 bases; junction bases outside the gene matches: 9. There are 15 residues in the CDR3. Germline assignment: CDR1 MGHDK and CDR2 SYGVNS. In DNA form, the CDR3 reads TGTGCCAGCGGGGTGGGACAGGAGTTCTACAATGAGCAGTTCTTC. Amino acid sequence: CASGVGQEFYNEQFF. The full variable domain, rest sourced from reference TRBV25-1 and TRBJ2-1, is EADIYQTPRYLVIGTGKKITLECSQTMGHDKMYWYQQDPGMELHLIHYSYGVNSTEKGDLSSESTVSRIRTEHFPLTLESARPSHTSQYLCASGVGQEFYNEQFFGPGTRLTVL.

The chain carries TRBV2 and TRBJ2-7; D may correspond to TRBD1 or TRBD2 (5 bases each). Trimming pared 8 bases from V and 3 bases from J, leaving 17 bases between. Looked up from germline, CDR1 is SNHLY and CDR2 is FYNNEI. The CDR3 consists of 14 residues. The DNA for the CDR3 is TGTGCCAGCCGGGCCCGGGACGGTTACTACGAGCAGTACTTC. This codes for CASRARDGYYEQYF.

The chain links TRBV30 to TRBJ1-2; D is unresolved. In germline, CDR1 is GTSNPN, CDR2 SVGIG (reference sequence). CDR3 size: 13 residues. Trimming stripped 0 bases from V and 6 bases from J, with 11 bases between. CDR3 sequence reads: CAWSVPPDNGYTF. CDR3 nucleotides: TGTGCCTGGAGTGTGCCCCCCGACAATGGCTACACCTTC.

This chain links TRBV5-1 with TRBJ2-1; D is ambiguous. Trimming left V 5 bases short and J 0 bases short, with 9 bases between. CDR3 size: 14 residues. Germline CDR1 is SGHRS and CDR2 is YFSETQ. The CDR3 sequence is CASSSGDSYNEQFF. The DNA of the CDR3 is TGCGCCAGCAGTTCAGGAGACTCCTACAATGAGCAGTTCTTC.

V and J are TRBV7-9 and TRBJ2-7, with D tentatively TRBD2 (5 bases). The germline V and J ends were trimmed by 5 bases and 6 bases, with 20 bases remaining between them. Germline V gene sequence: CDR1 SEHNR, CDR2 FQNEAQ (reference sequence). The CDR3 consists of 15 residues. CDR3 DNA sequence: TGTGCCAGCAGCGCGGCGGACTTACCTTTTTCCGAGCAGTACTTC. Its translation: CASSAADLPFSEQYF.

This clonotype was recorded once. This rearrangement joins TRBV4-1 to TRBJ2-7; either TRBD1 or TRBD2 may fit D (6 bases each). In germline, CDR1 is MGHRA, CDR2 YSYEKL. The CDR3 runs 16 residues. Trimming pared 5 bases from V and 0 bases from J, leaving 17 bases between. CDR3 in amino acids: CASSYSGAQSSYEQYF. In DNA form, the CDR3 reads TGCGCCAGCAGCTACTCGGGGGCGCAGAGCTCCTACGAGCAGTACTTC.

The chain carries TRBV7-9 and TRBJ1-2, with TRBD1 matching 10 bases. The CDR3 is made up of 16 amino acids. V shed 5 bases and J 4 bases; nucleotides not matched to a gene: 10. Germline loops: CDR1 SEHNR, CDR2 FQNEAQ (reference sequence). This chain's CDR3 is CASSPTRDRGIYGYTF. The CDR3 nucleotides read TGTGCCAGCAGCCCGACCCGGGACAGGGGAATCTATGGCTACACCTTC.

This rearrangement joins TRBV6-6 to TRBJ2-2; D remains ambiguous. Germline V gene data show CDR1 as MNHNY and CDR2 as SVGAGI (reference sequence). V gave up 5 bases and J gave up 1 base, with 8 bases separating them. The CDR3 consists of 14 residues. CDR3 region: CASSERMNTGELFF. CDR3 nucleotide sequence: TGTGCCAGCAGTGAGCGTATGAACACCGGGGAGCTGTTTTTT.

The chain carries TRBV20-1 and TRBJ2-1; TRBD2 matches at 9 bases. The CDR3 runs to 14 residues. J gave up 6 bases and V 5 bases, and 8 bases lay outside the gene matches. Germline CDR1 is DFQATT and CDR2 is SNEGSKA (reference sequence). The CDR3 DNA follows: TGCAGTGCTCAACAAGGACTAGCGCTCAATGAGCAGTTCTTC. Its translation: CSAQQGLALNEQFF.

The genes are TRBV7-9 and TRBJ1-2; 12 positions agree with TRBD1. There are 19 residues in the CDR3. After removal of 1 base from V and 6 bases from J, the junction contained 15 bases not matched to a gene. Germline V CDR1 and CDR2: SEHNR, FQNEAQ (reference sequence). This CDR3 is CASSLVGKTGDRGRDGYTF. In DNA, the CDR3 is TGTGCCAGCAGCTTAGTGGGAAAGACTGGGGACAGGGGGCGAGATGGCTACACCTTC.

The table lists this clonotype with a count of one. This chain connects TRBV28 to TRBJ2-7; D may match TRBD1 or TRBD2 (5 bases each). The ends were cut back, 6 bases at V and 2 bases at J, with 14 bases in the middle. The length of the CDR3 is 14 residues. In germline, CDR1 is MDHEN, CDR2 SYDVKM. The DNA of the CDR3 is TGTGCCAGCAGCCTCGGGGACGACCCCTACGAGCAGTACTTC. Protein: CASSLGDDPYEQYF.

The V and J genes are TRBV5-4 and TRBJ2-2; no reliable D call. Germline-derived CDR1 and CDR2 are SGHNT and YYREEE (reference sequence). Trimming removed 9 bases at V and 2 bases at J, with 14 bases between. The CDR3 length is 14 residues. DNA for the CDR3: TGTGCCACAATGGGTTGGCTAAACACCGGGGAGCTGTTTTTT. Protein: CATMGWLNTGELFF.

This sequence joins TRBV29-1 and TRBJ1-1; D ambiguous. Germline CDR1 is SQVTM and CDR2 is ANQGSEA. Trimming took off 1 base at V and 6 bases at J, with 9 bases between the two ends. There are 12 residues in the CDR3. Written as DNA, the CDR3 is TGCAGCGTTGAAGGCCGGGAGCCTGAAGCTTTCTTT. Protein sequence: CSVEGREPEAFF.

This clonotype was recorded only once. This rearrangement joins TRBV27 to TRBJ2-2; 8 bases line up with TRBD2. With 6 bases clipped from V and 1 base from J, the junction kept 4 bases outside the gene matches. Germline loops: CDR1 MNHEY, CDR2 SMNVEV (reference sequence). CDR3 length equals 15 residues. The CDR3: CASSYTSGNTGELFF. The CDR3 DNA is TGTGCCAGCAGCTATACTAGCGGGAACACCGGGGAGCTGTTTTTT.

This clonotype appeared a single time. The genes are TRBV20-1 and TRBJ1-5, with TRBD1 as a possible D gene (5 bases). V lost 6 bases, J lost 7 bases, and 22 bases lay in between. The CDR3 extends over 15 amino acids. Germline V CDR1 and CDR2: DFQATT, SNEGSKA (reference sequence). CDR3: CSAKTSGLLGQPQHF. In DNA form, the CDR3 reads TGCAGTGCGAAAACTTCGGGGCTGCTCGGACAGCCCCAGCATTTT.

CDR3 sequence reads: CASSVPGTSYEQYF. In nucleotides, the CDR3 is TGCGCCAGCAGTGTGCCTGGAACCTCCTACGAGCAGTACTTC. This chain uses TRBV10-2 with TRBJ2-7, with unresolved D. Germline V gene data show CDR1 as WSHSY and CDR2 as SAAADI. V was trimmed by 4 bases and J by 0 bases, leaving 10 bases between them. The CDR3 length is 14 residues.

The chain recombines TRBV12-3 or TRBV12-4 with TRBJ2-1; D remains unclear. The CDR3 totals 13 residues. V was trimmed by 10 bases and J by 3 bases, leaving 13 bases between them. The CDR3 sequence is CAISGLLYNEQFF. Here the CDR3 DNA reads TGTGCCATCTCGGGTCTCCTCTACAATGAGCAGTTCTTC.

V usage is TRBV5-6 and J usage is TRBJ2-6; D unresolved. Germline CDR1 and CDR2: SGHDT and YYEEEE. Trimming took off 6 bases at V and 3 bases at J, with 7 bases between the two ends. CDR3 length: 13 residues. The CDR3 nucleotides are TGTGCCAGCACCCGACTTGGGGCCAACGTCCTGACTTTC. Its translation: CASTRLGANVLTF.

This chain joins TRBV7-9 and TRBJ2-1; D may be TRBD2 (5 bases). The CDR3 is 14 amino acids. The germline gives CDR1 SEHNR, CDR2 FQNEAQ (reference sequence). V lost 4 bases and J lost 6, with 13 bases in between. The CDR3 is CASSSTPAGNEQFF. For the CDR3, the DNA is TGTGCCAGCAGCTCTACGCCGGCGGGCAATGAGCAGTTCTTC.

J is TRBJ1-5 and V is TRBV19; TRBD1 is a possible D gene (6 bases). There are 15 residues in the CDR3. Germline V gene lookup returns CDR1 LNHDA and CDR2 SQIVND (reference sequence). V lost 6 bases, J lost 5 bases, and 17 bases lay in between. The DNA for the CDR3 is TGTGCCAGTAGCTCGACAGGAGCGGGATATCAGCCCCAGCATTTT. Encoded protein: CASSSTGAGYQPQHF.

On this clonotype: At one end, the junction sequence differs from germline, possibly due to a read error. This chain links TRBV12-3 or TRBV12-4 with TRBJ1-1, with no clear D. The CDR3 consists of 15 residues. For the CDR3, the DNA is TGTGCCAGCAGCTTCGAGGCCTTAATGAACACTGAAGTTTTCTTT. This codes for CASSFEALMNTEVFF.

The chain carries TRBV7-9 and TRBJ1-4; D gene unclear. Trimming removed 5 bases from V and 6 bases from J, with 13 bases in between. The germline V gene has CDR1 SEHNR and CDR2 FQNEAQ (reference sequence). The CDR3 sequence is 14 residues long. The CDR3 region is CASSNGHSDEKLFF. The CDR3 DNA reads as TGTGCCAGCAGCAACGGCCACTCGGATGAAAAACTGTTTTTT.

The rearrangement joins TRBV6-1 to TRBJ2-7; D is possibly TRBD1 or TRBD2 (6 bases each). Trimming stripped 1 base from V and 2 bases from J, with 12 bases between. The CDR3 runs 15 residues. The germline V gene has CDR1 MNHNS and CDR2 SASEGT. CDR3 in DNA: TGTGCCAGCAGTGAAGAGGAGGGGGAACCCTACGAGCAGTACTTC. Protein product: CASSEEEGEPYEQYF.

V and J are TRBV9 and TRBJ2-7; D uncertain. V lost 0 bases, J lost 0 bases, and 4 bases lay in between. CDR1 is SGDLS and CDR2 is YYNGEE in the germline V gene. The CDR3 covers 13 residues. The CDR3 nucleotides are TGTGCCAGCAGCGTAGACCTCTCCTACGAGCAGTACTTC. Protein: CASSVDLSYEQYF.